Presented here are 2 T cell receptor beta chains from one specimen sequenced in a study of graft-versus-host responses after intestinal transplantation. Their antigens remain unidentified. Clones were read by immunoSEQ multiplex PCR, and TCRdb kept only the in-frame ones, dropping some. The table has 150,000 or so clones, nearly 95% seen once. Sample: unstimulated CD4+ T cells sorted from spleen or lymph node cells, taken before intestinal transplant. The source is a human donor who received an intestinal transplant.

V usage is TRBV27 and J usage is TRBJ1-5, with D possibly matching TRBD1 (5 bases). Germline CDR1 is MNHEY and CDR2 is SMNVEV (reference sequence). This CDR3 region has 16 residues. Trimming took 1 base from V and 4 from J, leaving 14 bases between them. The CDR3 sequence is CASSLYGGGVNQPQHF. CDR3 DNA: TGTGCCAGCAGTTTATATGGGGGTGGGGTGAATCAGCCCCAGCATTTT.

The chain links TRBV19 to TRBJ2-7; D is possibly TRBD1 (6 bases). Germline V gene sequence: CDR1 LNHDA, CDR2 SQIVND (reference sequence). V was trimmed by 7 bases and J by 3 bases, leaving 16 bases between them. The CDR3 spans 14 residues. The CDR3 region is CASKGKGEGYEQYF. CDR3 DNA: TGTGCCAGTAAAGGGAAGGGGGAAGGCTACGAGCAGTACTTC.